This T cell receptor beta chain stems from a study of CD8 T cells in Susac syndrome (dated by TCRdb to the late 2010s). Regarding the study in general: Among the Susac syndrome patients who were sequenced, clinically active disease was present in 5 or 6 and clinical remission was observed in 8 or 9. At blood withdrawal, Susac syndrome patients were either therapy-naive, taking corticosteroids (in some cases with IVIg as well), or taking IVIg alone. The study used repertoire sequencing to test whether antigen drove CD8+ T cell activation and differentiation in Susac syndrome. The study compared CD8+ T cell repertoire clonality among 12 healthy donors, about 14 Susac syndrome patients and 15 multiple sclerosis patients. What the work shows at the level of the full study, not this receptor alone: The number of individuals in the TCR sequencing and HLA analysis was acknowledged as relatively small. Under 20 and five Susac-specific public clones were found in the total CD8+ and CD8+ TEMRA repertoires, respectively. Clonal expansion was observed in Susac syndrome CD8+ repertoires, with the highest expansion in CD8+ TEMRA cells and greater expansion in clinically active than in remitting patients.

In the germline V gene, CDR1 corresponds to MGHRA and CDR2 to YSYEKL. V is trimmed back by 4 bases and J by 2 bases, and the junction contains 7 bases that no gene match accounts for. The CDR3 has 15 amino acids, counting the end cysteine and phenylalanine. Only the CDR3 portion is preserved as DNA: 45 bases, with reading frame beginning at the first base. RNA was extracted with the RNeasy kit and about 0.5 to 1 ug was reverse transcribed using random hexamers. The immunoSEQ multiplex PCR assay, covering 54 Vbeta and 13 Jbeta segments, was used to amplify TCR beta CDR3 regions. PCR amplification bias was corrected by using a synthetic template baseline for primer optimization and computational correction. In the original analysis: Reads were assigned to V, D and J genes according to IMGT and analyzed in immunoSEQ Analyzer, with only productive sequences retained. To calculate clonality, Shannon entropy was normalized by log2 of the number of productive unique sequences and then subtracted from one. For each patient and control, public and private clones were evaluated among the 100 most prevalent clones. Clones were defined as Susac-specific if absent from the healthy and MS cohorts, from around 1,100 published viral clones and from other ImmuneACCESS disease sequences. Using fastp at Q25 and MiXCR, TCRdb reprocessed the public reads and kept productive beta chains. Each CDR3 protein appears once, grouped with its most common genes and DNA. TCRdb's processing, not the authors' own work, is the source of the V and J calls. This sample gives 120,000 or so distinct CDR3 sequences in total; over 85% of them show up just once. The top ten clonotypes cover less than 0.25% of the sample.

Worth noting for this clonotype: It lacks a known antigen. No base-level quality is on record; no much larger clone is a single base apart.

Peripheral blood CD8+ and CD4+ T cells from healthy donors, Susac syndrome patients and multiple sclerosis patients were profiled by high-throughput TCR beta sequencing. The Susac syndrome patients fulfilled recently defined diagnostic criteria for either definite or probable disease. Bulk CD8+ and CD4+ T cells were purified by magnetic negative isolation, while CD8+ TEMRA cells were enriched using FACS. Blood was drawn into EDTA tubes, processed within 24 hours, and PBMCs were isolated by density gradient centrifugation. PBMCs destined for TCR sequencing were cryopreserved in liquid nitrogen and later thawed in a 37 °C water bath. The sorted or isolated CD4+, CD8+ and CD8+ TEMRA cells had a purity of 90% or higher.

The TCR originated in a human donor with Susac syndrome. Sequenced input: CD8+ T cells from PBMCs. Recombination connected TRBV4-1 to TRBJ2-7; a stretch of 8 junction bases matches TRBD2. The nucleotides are TGCGCCAGCAGCCTAGAAGCGGGAGAGACCTACGAGCAGTACTTC. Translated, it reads CASSLEAGETYEQYF.